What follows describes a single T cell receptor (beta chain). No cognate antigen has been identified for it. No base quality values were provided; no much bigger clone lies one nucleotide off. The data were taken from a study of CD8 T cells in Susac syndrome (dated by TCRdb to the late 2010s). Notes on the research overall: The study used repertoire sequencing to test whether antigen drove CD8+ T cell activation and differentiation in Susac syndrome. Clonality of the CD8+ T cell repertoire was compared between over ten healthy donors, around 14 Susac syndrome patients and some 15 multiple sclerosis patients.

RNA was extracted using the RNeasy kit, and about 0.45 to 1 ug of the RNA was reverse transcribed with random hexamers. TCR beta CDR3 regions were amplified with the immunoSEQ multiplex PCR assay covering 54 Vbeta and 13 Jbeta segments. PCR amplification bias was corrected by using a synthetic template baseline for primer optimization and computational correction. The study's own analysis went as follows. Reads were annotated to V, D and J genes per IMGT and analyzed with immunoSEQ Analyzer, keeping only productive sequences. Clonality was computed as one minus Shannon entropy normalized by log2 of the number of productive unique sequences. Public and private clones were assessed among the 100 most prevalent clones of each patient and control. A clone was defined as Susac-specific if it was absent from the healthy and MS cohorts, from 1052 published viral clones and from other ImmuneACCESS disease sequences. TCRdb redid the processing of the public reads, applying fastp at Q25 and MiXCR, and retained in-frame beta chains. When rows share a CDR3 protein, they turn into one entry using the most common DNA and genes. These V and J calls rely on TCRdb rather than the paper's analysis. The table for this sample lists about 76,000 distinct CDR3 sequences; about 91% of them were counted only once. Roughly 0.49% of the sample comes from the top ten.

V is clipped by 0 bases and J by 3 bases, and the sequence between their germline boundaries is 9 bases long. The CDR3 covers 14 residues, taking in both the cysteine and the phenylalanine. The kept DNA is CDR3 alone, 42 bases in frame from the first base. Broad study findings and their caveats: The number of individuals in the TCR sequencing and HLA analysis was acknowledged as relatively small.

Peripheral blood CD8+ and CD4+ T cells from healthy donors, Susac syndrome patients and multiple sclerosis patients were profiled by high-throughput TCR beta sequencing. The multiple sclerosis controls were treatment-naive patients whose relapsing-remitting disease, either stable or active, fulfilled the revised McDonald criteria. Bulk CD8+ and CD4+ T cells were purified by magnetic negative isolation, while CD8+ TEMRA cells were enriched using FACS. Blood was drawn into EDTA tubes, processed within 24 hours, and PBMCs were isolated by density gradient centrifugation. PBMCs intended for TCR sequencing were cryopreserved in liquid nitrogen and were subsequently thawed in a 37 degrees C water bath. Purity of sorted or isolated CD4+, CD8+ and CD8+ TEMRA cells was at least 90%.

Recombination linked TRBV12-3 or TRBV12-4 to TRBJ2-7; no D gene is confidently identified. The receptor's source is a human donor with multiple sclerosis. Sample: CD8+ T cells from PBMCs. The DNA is TGTGCCAGCAGTTTAGCGCGTTCGAGCTACGAGCAGTACTTC. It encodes CASSLARSSYEQYF.